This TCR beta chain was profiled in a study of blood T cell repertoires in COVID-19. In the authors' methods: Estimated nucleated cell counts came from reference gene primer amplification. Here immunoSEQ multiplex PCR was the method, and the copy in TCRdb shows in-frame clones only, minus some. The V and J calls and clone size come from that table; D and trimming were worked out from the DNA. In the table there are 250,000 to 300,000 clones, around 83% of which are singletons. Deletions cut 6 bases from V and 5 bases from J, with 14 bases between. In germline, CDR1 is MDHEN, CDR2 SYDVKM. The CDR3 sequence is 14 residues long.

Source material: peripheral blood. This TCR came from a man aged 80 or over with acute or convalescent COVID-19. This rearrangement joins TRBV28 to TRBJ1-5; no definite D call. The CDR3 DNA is TGTGCCAGCAGCCCGAGCCCCCAATATCAGCCCCAGCATTTT. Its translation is CASSPSPQYQPQHF.